This entry describes one T cell receptor (beta chain). This sample is drawn from a study of shared clonotypes between healthy human individuals. Tens of thousands of T cell genomes, or 250 to 300 ng DNA, went into replicate PCRs of unsorted PBMC. Sequencing was performed with immunoSEQ multiplex PCR; in TCRdb, only in-frame clones are kept and a portion is missing. The sample lists more than 450,000 clones; 79% were seen once. The receptor comes from a woman in her thirties or forties in good health. Some clones in this sample may be carry-over from other donors' samples. The material sequenced was PBMCs.

The CDR3 DNA follows: TGTGCCAGCAGCTCTAACTGGGGCGGGATTCGCACAGATACGCAGTATTTT. Its translation is CASSSNWGGIRTDTQYF. J is TRBJ2-3 and V is TRBV21-1; whether TRBD2, the table's D call, matches the DNA was not checked. TRBV21-1 is labeled a pseudogene. This CDR3 spans 17 amino acids.